This T cell receptor beta chain comes out of a study of metastatic and nonmetastatic thyroid tumors. Study background: Samples came from malignant and benign thyroid patients, and repertoires were compared across blood and tumor or nodule tissue.

Authors' data handling: Researchers built a distant-metastasis classifier for papillary thyroid cancer that drew on CDR3 differences across clinicopathological groups. TCRdb reassembled clones from the PCR reads with MiXCR. The V and J calls reflect TCRdb's pipeline rather than the authors' work. The data show 43,000 or so clones, less than 5% seen once. V lost 3 bases, J lost 0 bases, and 12 bases stayed unmatched. CDR3 length: 18 amino acids. Germline CDR1 SNHLY, CDR2 FYNNEI. This clone has a count of ten or more. Within the sample, other DNA sequences also encode this same CDR3. Treatment of any kind had been given to no patient before thyroid surgery.

Sequencing used blood. The receptor was derived from a female donor with papillary thyroid cancer or a benign thyroid nodule (not recorded which). Some clones in this sample may be carry-over from other donors' samples. The V call is TRBV2, the J call TRBJ2-7, with 9 bases aligning to TRBD2. The CDR3 nucleotides are TGTGCCAGCAGTGAGTTTTGGCTAGCGGGAAAGGACTCCTACGAGCAGTACTTC. This gives the protein CASSEFWLAGKDSYEQYF.